The next 14 T cell receptor beta chains were all read from a single sample in a study of blood T cell repertoires in COVID-19. The table came from immunoSEQ multiplex PCR; TCRdb's copy has only in-frame clones and leaves some out. This sample has about 92,000 clones, with around three quarters found just once. Sequences were obtained from peripheral blood. These receptors were collected from a woman aged 60-70 years in a cohort sampled during active or convalescent COVID-19.

The rearrangement joins TRBV5-5 to TRBJ2-5; possible D gene TRBD2, 6 bases. Trimming stripped 3 bases from V and 2 bases from J, with 17 bases between. Germline V gene lookup returns CDR1 SGHKS and CDR2 YYEKEE (reference sequence). The CDR3 is 16 amino acids. This chain's CDR3 is CASSWTTRLEQETQYF. The CDR3 bases are TGTGCCAGCAGCTGGACTACCCGCCTAGAACAAGAGACCCAGTACTTC.

This clone is a singleton in its sample. The chain is built from TRBV18 and TRBJ1-1, with a tentative D call TRBD1 (6 bases). Trimming cost V 1 base and J 1 base, with 13 bases left between them. Germline values: CDR1 KGHSH, CDR2 LQKENI. The CDR3 is 16 amino acids. CDR3 region: CASSPQRGAENTEAFF. The CDR3 nucleotides read TGTGCCAGCTCACCACAGCGGGGGGCTGAGAACACTGAAGCTTTCTTT. Full variable domain (rest looked up from reference TRBV18 and TRBJ1-1): NAGVMQNPRHLVRRRGQEARLRCSPMKGHSHVYWYRQLPEEGLKFMVYLQKENIIDESGMPKERFSAEFPKEGPSILRIQQVVRGDSAAYFCASSPQRGAENTEAFFGQGTRLTVV.

V gene TRBV3-1 (or the pseudogene TRBV3-2) combines with J gene TRBJ1-2; weak D call: TRBD1 (6 bases). V dropped 3 bases and J dropped 5 bases, with 10 bases sitting between them. CDR1 is LGHDT, CDR2 YNNKEL, per germline (reference sequence). This CDR3 has 13 residues. CDR3: CASSHQGKYGYTF. For the CDR3, the DNA is TGTGCCAGCAGCCATCAGGGGAAGTATGGCTACACCTTC.

This rearrangement joins TRBV11-2 to TRBJ2-7; no clear D. The CDR3 has 14 amino acids. Germline CDR1 reads SGHAT; CDR2 reads FQNNGV. The ends were cut back, 0 bases at V and 7 bases at J, with 13 bases in the middle. The CDR3 DNA follows: TGTGCCAGCAGCTTAGATCTCGGGTTCCTTGAGCAGTACTTC. Protein sequence: CASSLDLGFLEQYF. The whole variable domain, filled in from reference TRBV11-2 and TRBJ2-7, reads EAGVAQSPRYKIIEKRQSVAFWCNPISGHATLYWYQQILGQGPKLLIQFQNNGVVDDSQLPKDRFSAERLKGVDSTLKIQPAKLEDSAVYLCASSLDLGFLEQYFGPGTRLTVT.

This rearrangement joins TRBV6-2 or TRBV6-3 to TRBJ2-1; 10 bases align to TRBD2. The CDR3 totals 15 residues. Per the germline V gene, CDR1 is MNHEY and CDR2 is SVGEGT. The junction had 5 bases not matched to a gene; V was cut back by 2 bases and J by 7 bases. CDR3 residues: CASSYRAGGWNEQFF. For the CDR3, the DNA is TGTGCCAGCAGTTACCGAGCGGGGGGGTGGAATGAGCAGTTCTTC.

The chain uses TRBV10-2 and TRBJ1-5; D gene uncertain. V lost 5 bases and J 4 bases, leaving 9 bases between the germline ends. The CDR3 runs to 13 residues. CDR1 and CDR2 (germline): WSHSY, SAAADI. The CDR3 loop reads CASSLRPNQPQHF. CDR3 DNA sequence: TGCGCCAGCAGTCTCCGTCCGAATCAGCCCCAGCATTTT.

V gene TRBV7-8 combines with J gene TRBJ2-7; 7 bases agree with TRBD1. Germline trimming cut 4 bases from V and 3 bases from J; bases unmatched to any gene: 0. CDR3 length equals 12 residues. The V gene's germline CDR1 is SGHVS and CDR2 FQNEAQ. CDR3 region: CASSYRGYEQYF. The CDR3 DNA sequence: TGTGCCAGCAGCTACAGGGGCTACGAGCAGTACTTC.

V and J are TRBV12-3 or TRBV12-4 and TRBJ2-1, with 8 bases aligning to TRBD1. V trimming: 7 bases; J trimming: 8 bases; junction bases outside the gene matches: 7. The CDR3 is 13 amino acids. The CDR3 sequence: CASKTGGRDEQFF. In nucleotides, the CDR3 is TGTGCCAGCAAAACAGGGGGTAGGGATGAGCAGTTCTTC.

This sequence joins TRBV15 and TRBJ1-2; D remains unclear. CDR1 is LNHNV and CDR2 is YYDKDF in the germline V gene (reference sequence). The CDR3 contains 12 residues. The ends were cut back, 1 base at V and 5 bases at J, with 5 bases in the middle. The CDR3 here is CATSRGAYGYTF. The CDR3 DNA reads TGTGCCACCAGCAGAGGGGCATATGGCTACACCTTC.

This clone was picked up a small number of times. The rearrangement uses TRBV25-1 and TRBJ2-3; possibly TRBD1 for D (5 bases). Per the germline V gene, CDR1 is MGHDK and CDR2 is SYGVNS. The CDR3 sequence is 15 residues long. V lost 3 bases and J 6 bases, leaving 16 bases between the germline ends. DNA of the CDR3: TGTGCCAGCAGTGACCAGGGAATCAGCCGGGATACGCAGTATTTT. Translating it yields CASSDQGISRDTQYF.

The chain recombines TRBV7-6 with TRBJ1-2; D perhaps matches TRBD1 (5 bases). Germline V gene sequence: CDR1 SGHVS, CDR2 FNYEAQ. Trimming left V 4 bases short and J 8 bases short, with 14 bases between. The CDR3 loop spans 13 amino acids. For the CDR3, the DNA is TGTGCCAGCAGCTCGACAGTTTCTTGGGGCTACACCTTC. Its translation is CASSSTVSWGYTF.

This chain connects TRBV5-5 to TRBJ2-6, with TRBD1 matching 8 bases. The CDR3 sequence is 17 residues long. V gave up 7 bases and J gave up 1 base; unmatched junction bases: 10. The germline CDR1 and CDR2 sequences are SGHKS and YYEKEE (reference sequence). CDR3 sequence reads: CASGRDRSFSGANVLTF. As DNA, the CDR3 is TGTGCCAGCGGCCGGGACAGGTCCTTTTCTGGGGCCAACGTCCTGACTTTC. Full variable domain (remainder filled in from reference TRBV5-5 and TRBJ2-6): DAGVTQSPTHLIKTRGQQVTLRCSPISGHKSVSWYQQVLGQGPQFIFQYYEKEERGRGNFPDRFSARQFPNYSSELNVNALLLGDSALYLCASGRDRSFSGANVLTFGAGSRLTVL.

The CDR3 here is CASSASGRYGYTF. The DNA for the CDR3 is TGTGCCAGTAGTGCTTCTGGGCGCTATGGCTACACCTTC. V and J are TRBV19 and TRBJ1-2, with no clear D. V was pared by 5 bases and J by 4 bases, with 11 bases between. Germline V CDR1 and CDR2: LNHDA, SQIVND (reference sequence). This CDR3 has 13 amino acids.

V is TRBV27 and J is TRBJ2-1; 11 bases fit TRBD2. J was trimmed by 9 bases and V by 3 bases; bases with no gene match: 10. CDR1 MNHEY and CDR2 SMNVEV come from the germline V gene (reference sequence). The CDR3 totals 16 residues. CDR3: CASSLSTSGGRGEQFF. The DNA for the CDR3 is TGTGCCAGCAGTTTGTCCACTAGCGGGGGCCGGGGTGAGCAGTTCTTC.